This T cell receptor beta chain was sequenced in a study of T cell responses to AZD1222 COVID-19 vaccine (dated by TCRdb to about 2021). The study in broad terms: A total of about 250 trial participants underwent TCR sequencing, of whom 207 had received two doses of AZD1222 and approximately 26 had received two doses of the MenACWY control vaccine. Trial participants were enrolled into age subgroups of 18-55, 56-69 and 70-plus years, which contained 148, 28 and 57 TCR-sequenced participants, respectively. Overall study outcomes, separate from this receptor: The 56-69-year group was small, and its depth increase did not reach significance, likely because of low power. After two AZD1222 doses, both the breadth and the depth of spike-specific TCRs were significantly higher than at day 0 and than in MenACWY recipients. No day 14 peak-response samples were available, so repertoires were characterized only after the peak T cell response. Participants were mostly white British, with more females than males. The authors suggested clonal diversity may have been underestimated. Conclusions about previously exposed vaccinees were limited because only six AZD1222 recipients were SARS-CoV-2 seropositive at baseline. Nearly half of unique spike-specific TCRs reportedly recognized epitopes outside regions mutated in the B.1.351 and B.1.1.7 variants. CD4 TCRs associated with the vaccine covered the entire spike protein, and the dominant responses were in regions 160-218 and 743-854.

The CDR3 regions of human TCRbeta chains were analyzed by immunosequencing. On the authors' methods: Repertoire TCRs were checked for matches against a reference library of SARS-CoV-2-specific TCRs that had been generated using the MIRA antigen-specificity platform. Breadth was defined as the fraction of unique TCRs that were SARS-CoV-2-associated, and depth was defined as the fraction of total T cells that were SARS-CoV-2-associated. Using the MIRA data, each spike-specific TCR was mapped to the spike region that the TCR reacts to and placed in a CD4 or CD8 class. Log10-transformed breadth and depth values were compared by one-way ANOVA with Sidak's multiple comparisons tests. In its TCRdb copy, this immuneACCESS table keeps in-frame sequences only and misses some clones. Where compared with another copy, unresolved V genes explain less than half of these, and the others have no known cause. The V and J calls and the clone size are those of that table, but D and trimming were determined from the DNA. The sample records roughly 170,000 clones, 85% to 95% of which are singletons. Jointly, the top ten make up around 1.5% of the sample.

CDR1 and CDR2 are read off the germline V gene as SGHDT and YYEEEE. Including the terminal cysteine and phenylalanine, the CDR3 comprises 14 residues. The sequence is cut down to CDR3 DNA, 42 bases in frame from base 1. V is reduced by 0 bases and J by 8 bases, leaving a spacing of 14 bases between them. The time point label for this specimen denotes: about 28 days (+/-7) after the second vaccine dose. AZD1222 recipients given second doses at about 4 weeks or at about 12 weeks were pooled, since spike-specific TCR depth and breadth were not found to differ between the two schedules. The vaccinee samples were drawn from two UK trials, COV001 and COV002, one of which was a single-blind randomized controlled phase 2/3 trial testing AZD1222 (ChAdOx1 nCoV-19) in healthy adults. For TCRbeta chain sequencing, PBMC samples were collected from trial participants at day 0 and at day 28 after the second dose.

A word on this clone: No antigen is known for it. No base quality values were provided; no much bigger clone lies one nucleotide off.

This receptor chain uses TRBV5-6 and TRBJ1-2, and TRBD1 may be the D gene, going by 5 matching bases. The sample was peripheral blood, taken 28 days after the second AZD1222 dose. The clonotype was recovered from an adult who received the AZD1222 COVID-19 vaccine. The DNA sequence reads TGTGCCAGCAGCTTGGCCGGCGGGGGTGGCGGCTACACCTTC. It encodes CASSLAGGGGGYTF.